The T cell receptor beta chain under discussion was sequenced for a study of T cell responses to AZD1222 COVID-19 vaccine listed by TCRdb under 2021. Concerning the study at large: AZD1222 recipients whose second dose came at about 4 weeks and those whose second dose came at about 12 weeks were combined into one group, since spike-specific TCR depth and breadth did not differ between the two schedules. A total of over 230 trial participants underwent TCR sequencing, of whom some 210 received two doses of AZD1222 and about 25 received two doses of the MenACWY control vaccine. Enrollment into the trials was organized by age into subgroups of 18-55, 56-69 and 70-plus years, and those subgroups contained roughly 150, 30 and 60 TCR-sequenced participants, respectively. Results and caveats for the whole study, not just this receptor: The 56-69-year group was small, and its depth increase did not reach significance, likely because of low power. Conclusions about previously exposed vaccinees were limited because only a handful of AZD1222 recipients were SARS-CoV-2 seropositive at baseline. Most participants were white British and females outnumbered males, and the authors suggested that clonal diversity may have been underestimated. The vaccine-associated CD4 TCRs covered the entire spike protein, and the dominant responses fell in regions 160-218 and 743-854. After two AZD1222 doses, both the breadth and the depth of spike-specific TCRs were significantly higher than at day 0 and than in MenACWY recipients. Because no day 14 peak-response samples were available, repertoires were characterized only after the peak T cell response. Reportedly, close to half of the unique spike-specific TCRs recognized epitopes lying outside the regions that are mutated in the B.1.351 and B.1.1.7 variants.

V drops 4 bases and J drops 4 bases, leaving 13 bases in between. From cysteine to phenylalanine, the CDR3 is 15 amino acids long. The kept DNA is CDR3 alone, 45 bases in frame from the first base. Per the germline V gene, LGHNA is the CDR1 and YSLEER is the CDR2. The time point label on this specimen signifies: baseline before first vaccination. The vaccinee samples were drawn from two UK trials, COV001 and COV002, one of which was a single-blind randomized controlled phase 2/3 trial testing AZD1222 (ChAdOx1 nCoV-19) in healthy adults. For TCRbeta chain sequencing, PBMC samples from trial participants were taken at day 0 and at day 28 after the second dose. Of note for this clone: Its antigen specificity is not known. No per-base quality is available; no much larger clone lies one base away.

The CDR3 regions of human TCRbeta chains were analyzed by immunosequencing. For the original study's pipeline: Repertoire TCRs were checked for matches against a reference library of SARS-CoV-2-specific TCRs that had been generated using the MIRA antigen-specificity platform. Breadth was defined as the fraction of unique TCRs that were SARS-CoV-2-associated. Depth was defined as the fraction of total T cells that were SARS-CoV-2-associated. Using the MIRA data, each spike-specific TCR was assigned both to the spike region to which the TCR was reactive and to a CD4 or CD8 class. Log10-transformed breadth and depth values were compared by one-way ANOVA with Sidak's multiple comparisons tests. The table comes from immuneACCESS by way of TCRdb, which keeps in-frame sequences with V and J called. Part of the clones is missing from these tables; in studies checked, under half for an unresolved V gene and the rest for unknown reasons. V and J calls and clone size are copied from that table; D and trimming were computed from the DNA. This sample comprises 95,000 to 150,000 clones, roughly 88% of them detected only once. Over 3% of the sample is held by the ten biggest clonotypes.

Sequenced material: peripheral blood, taken on day 0 of AZD1222 vaccination. The chain is encoded by TRBV4-3 joined to TRBJ1-4; D gene: possibly TRBD1, on 5 matching bases. This clonotype originated in an adult in good health. The sequence in DNA is TGCGCCAGCAGCCCTGAGGGGAAAAATAATGAAAAACTGTTTTTT. This gives the protein CASSPEGKNNEKLFF.